A selection of T cell receptor beta chains follows, all from one sample in a study of HIV-infected patients and healthy controls. TCRdb independently ran MiXCR on the 5' RACE reads; one entry per CDR3 protein. This sample has under 20,000 distinct CDR3 sequences, with about 16% found just once. Sequencing was performed on CD8+ T cells from blood. The receptors here all came from a human donor in good health. Each CDR3 is given with its conserved first and last residue. Fields, in order: CDR3 protein, CDR3 DNA, clone size, V gene, J gene, D gene. The D gene is left open where the match is weak. Clone size is not always given. Where it is, it says once, few, many or a class for expanded clones.

CDR3: CATSEEGLGEAFF
DNA: TGTGCCACCAGTGAGGAAGGTCTGGGTGAAGCTTTCTTT
size: many
V: TRBV24-1
J: TRBJ1-1
D: .

CDR3: CSVLQENTEAFF
DNA: TGCAGCGTACTACAGGAAAACACTGAAGCTTTCTTT
size: .
V: TRBV29-1
J: TRBJ1-1
D: .

CDR3: CASSLQGGELFF
DNA: TGTGCCAGCAGTCTACAGGGAGGGGAGCTGTTTTTT
size: few
V: TRBV25-1
J: TRBJ2-2
D: .

CDR3: CASRVSSGREGYNEQFF
DNA: TGTGCCAGCAGAGTCTCTAGCGGGAGAGAAGGCTACAATGAGCAGTTCTTC
size: many
V: TRBV12-3/TRBV12-4
J: TRBJ2-1
D: TRBD2

CDR3: CSGSGAGAYNEQFF
DNA: TGCAGTGGTAGCGGGGCAGGGGCCTACAATGAGCAGTTCTTC
size: many
V: TRBV20-1
J: TRBJ2-1
D: TRBD2

CDR3: CASSVGAGQPQHF
DNA: TGTGCCAGCAGCGTAGGGGCAGGTCAGCCCCAGCATTTT
size: many
V: TRBV6-2/TRBV6-3
J: TRBJ1-5
D: .

CDR3: CASSLGRVTYEQYF
DNA: TGTGCCAGCAGCTTGGGGAGGGTTACCTACGAGCAGTACTTC
size: once
V: TRBV5-6
J: TRBJ2-7
D: .

CDR3: CASSSSPQGEQYF
DNA: TGTGCCAGCAGTTCCTCCCCCCAGGGCGAGCAGTACTTC
size: few
V: TRBV27
J: TRBJ2-7
D: .

CDR3: CAGREGTGVQFF
DNA: TGTGCCGGCCGGGAAGGGACAGGGGTGCAGTTCTTC
size: few
V: TRBV6-6
J: TRBJ2-1
D: TRBD1

CDR3: CASTRESTDTQYF
DNA: TGTGCCAGCACCAGGGAGTCGACAGATACGCAGTATTTT
size: many
V: TRBV9
J: TRBJ2-3
D: .

CDR3: CASSSERGSSYNEQFF
DNA: TGTGCCAGCAGCTCGGAGCGGGGGAGCTCCTACAATGAGCAGTTCTTC
size: many
V: TRBV7-9
J: TRBJ2-1
D: TRBD2

CDR3: CASRGQAGEPQHF
DNA: TGTGCCAGCAGGGGACAGGCGGGAGAGCCCCAGCATTTT
size: many
V: TRBV6-2/TRBV6-3
J: TRBJ1-5
D: TRBD1

CDR3: CASSQDSGFGTDTQYF
DNA: TGCGCCAGCAGCCAAGATAGCGGCTTTGGCACAGATACGCAGTATTTT
size: few
V: TRBV4-3
J: TRBJ2-3
D: .

CDR3: CATSDPRTDTGELFF
DNA: TGTGCCACCAGTGATCCCCGGACGGACACCGGGGAGCTGTTTTTT
size: .
V: TRBV24-1
J: TRBJ2-2
D: .

CDR3: CASSLRGNNQPQHF
DNA: TGTGCCAGCAGCTTGCGAGGGAACAATCAGCCCCAGCATTTT
size: many
V: TRBV5-6
J: TRBJ1-5
D: .

CDR3: CSVVLDGELFF
DNA: TGCAGCGTTGTCCTTGACGGGGAGCTGTTTTTT
size: few
V: TRBV29-1
J: TRBJ2-2
D: .

CDR3: CASSLEGFTEAFF
DNA: TGTGCCAGCAGTTTGGAGGGGTTCACTGAAGCTTTCTTT
size: many
V: TRBV6-2/TRBV6-3
J: TRBJ1-1
D: .

CDR3: CASSLGRTGLNTEAFF
DNA: TGTGCCAGCAGCTTAGGGAGGACAGGGTTGAACACTGAAGCTTTCTTT
size: many
V: TRBV7-9
J: TRBJ1-1
D: TRBD1

CDR3: CASSYPFGGSEQYF
DNA: TGTGCCAGCAGCTACCCCTTCGGGGGCAGCGAGCAGTACTTC
size: .
V: TRBV5-6
J: TRBJ2-7
D: .

CDR3: CASSQVGLNTEAFF
DNA: TGTGCCAGCAGCCAAGTAGGGCTTAACACTGAAGCTTTCTTT
size: few
V: TRBV14
J: TRBJ1-1
D: .

CDR3: CSARDPQQGHQPQHF
DNA: TGCAGTGCTAGAGATCCCCAACAGGGTCATCAGCCCCAGCATTTT
size: many
V: TRBV20-1
J: TRBJ1-5
D: .

CDR3: CASSLSTGGTTEAFF
DNA: TGTGCCAGCAGCTTATCCACAGGGGGCACTACTGAAGCTTTCTTT
size: many
V: TRBV7-3
J: TRBJ1-1
D: TRBD1

CDR3: CASSSSTIGQGLGEQYF
DNA: TGTGCCAGCAGCTCAAGCACAATAGGGCAGGGGCTCGGCGAGCAGTACTTC
size: many
V: TRBV7-8
J: TRBJ2-7
D: .

CDR3: CSARAQGADTEAFF
DNA: TGCAGTGCTAGAGCACAGGGGGCGGACACTGAAGCTTTCTTT
size: .
V: TRBV20-1
J: TRBJ1-1
D: TRBD1

CDR3: CASSLGDLAEAFF
DNA: TGCGCCAGCAGCTTGGGGGACCTAGCAGAAGCTTTCTTT
size: once
V: TRBV5-1
J: TRBJ1-1
D: .

CDR3: CASSQDRGRLMNTEAFF
DNA: TGTGCCAGCAGCCAAGATCGCGGACGACTAATGAACACTGAAGCTTTCTTT
size: many
V: TRBV3-1
J: TRBJ1-1
D: .

CDR3: CASSLSQGTPYEQYF
DNA: TGTGCCAGCAGCCTCTCACAGGGGACACCCTACGAGCAGTACTTC
size: .
V: TRBV5-6
J: TRBJ2-7
D: TRBD1

CDR3: CASSSALAGAFEQYF
DNA: TGTGCCAGCAGCTCTGCGCTGGCGGGGGCCTTCGAGCAGTACTTC
size: .
V: TRBV13
J: TRBJ2-7
D: .

CDR3: CAWGGQSSYNEQFF
DNA: TGTGCCTGGGGGGGACAGAGCTCCTACAATGAGCAGTTCTTC
size: .
V: TRBV30
J: TRBJ2-1
D: TRBD1

CDR3: CASSSPGQTDKLFF
DNA: TGTGCCAGCAGTTCCCCGGGACAGACCGATAAACTGTTTTTT
size: few
V: TRBV6-6
J: TRBJ1-4
D: TRBD1

CDR3: CASSYGQSYGYTF
DNA: TGTGCCAGCAGTTACGGCCAATCCTATGGCTACACCTTC
size: few
V: TRBV6-6
J: TRBJ1-2
D: .

CDR3: CASSSTGSTGELFF
DNA: TGTGCCAGCAGCTCCACAGGGTCGACCGGGGAGCTGTTTTTT
size: .
V: TRBV7-3
J: TRBJ2-2
D: .

CDR3: CASSYSGQVSTDTQYF
DNA: TGTGCCAGCAGTTACTCTGGGCAGGTGTCCACAGATACGCAGTATTTT
size: many
V: TRBV6-5
J: TRBJ2-3
D: .

CDR3: CASSLAPTRLDRRAFEKLFF
DNA: TGTGCCAGCAGCTTAGCCCCCACAAGACTGGACAGGAGGGCGTTTGAAAAACTGTTTTTT
size: many
V: TRBV7-9
J: TRBJ1-4
D: TRBD1

CDR3: CASSLAGRTEAFF
DNA: TGTGCCAGCAGTTTAGCAGGGCGAACTGAAGCTTTCTTT
size: many
V: TRBV27
J: TRBJ1-1
D: .

CDR3: CASSLHRTGGNQPQHF
DNA: TGTGCCAGCAGTTTACACCGGACAGGGGGCAATCAGCCCCAGCATTTT
size: many
V: TRBV28
J: TRBJ1-5
D: TRBD1

CDR3: CASSLRDYNEQFF
DNA: TGTGCCAGTAGTCTCCGGGACTACAATGAGCAGTTCTTC
size: .
V: TRBV19
J: TRBJ2-1
D: .

CDR3: CASSSSGNNEQFF
DNA: TGTGCCAGCAGCTCATCGGGGAACAATGAGCAGTTCTTC
size: .
V: TRBV7-9
J: TRBJ2-1
D: .

CDR3: CSVEDAGVNYGYTF
DNA: TGCAGCGTTGAAGATGCCGGGGTTAACTATGGCTACACCTTC
size: many
V: TRBV29-1
J: TRBJ1-2
D: .

CDR3: CSWASWDTDTQYF
DNA: TGCAGCTGGGCGTCGTGGGACACAGATACGCAGTATTTT
size: many
V: TRBV29-1
J: TRBJ2-3
D: .

CDR3: CASSFTSGGELFF
DNA: TGTGCCAGCAGCTTCACGAGCGGCGGGGAGCTGTTTTTT
size: many
V: TRBV7-9
J: TRBJ2-2
D: .

CDR3: CASSPTIALDIQYF
DNA: TGTGCCAGCAGCCCGACGATTGCGCTAGACATTCAGTACTTC
size: many
V: TRBV4-2
J: TRBJ2-4
D: .

CDR3: CASSLGSPAAGVESDTQYF
DNA: TGTGCCAGCAGCTTAGGTTCCCCTGCGGCGGGGGTTGAGTCCGATACGCAGTATTTT
size: many
V: TRBV7-2
J: TRBJ2-3
D: TRBD2

CDR3: CASSYSFPSAEQFF
DNA: TGTGCCAGCAGTTACTCATTTCCCTCGGCTGAGCAGTTCTTC
size: .
V: TRBV6-5
J: TRBJ2-1
D: .

CDR3: CASSNDFYEQYF
DNA: TGTGCCAGCAGCAATGACTTCTACGAGCAGTACTTC
size: .
V: TRBV12-3/TRBV12-4
J: TRBJ2-7
D: .

CDR3: CATTIASQETQYF
DNA: TGTGCCACCACTATAGCGAGCCAAGAGACCCAGTACTTC
size: many
V: TRBV18
J: TRBJ2-5
D: .

CDR3: CASSPGTSGRKYEQYF
DNA: TGTGCCAGCAGCCCCGGGACTAGCGGGAGAAAGTACGAGCAGTACTTC
size: .
V: TRBV7-6
J: TRBJ2-7
D: TRBD2

CDR3: CASSYPSRPRGPDGGELFF
DNA: TGTGCCAGCAGTTACCCGTCCAGACCAAGGGGGCCCGATGGCGGGGAGCTGTTTTTT
size: many
V: TRBV28
J: TRBJ2-2
D: TRBD1

CDR3: CSAPDHLGNTIYF
DNA: TGCAGTGCTCCCGACCATCTCGGAAACACCATATATTTT
size: medium-sized
V: TRBV20-1
J: TRBJ1-3
D: .

CDR3: CASSPFREGDEQYF
DNA: TGTGCCAGCAGTCCATTCAGGGAAGGGGACGAGCAGTACTTC
size: .
V: TRBV14
J: TRBJ2-7
D: .

CDR3: CASSPTGESPQETQYF
DNA: TGTGCCAGCAGCCCTACAGGGGAATCCCCTCAAGAGACCCAGTACTTC
size: few
V: TRBV7-9
J: TRBJ2-5
D: TRBD1